What follows describes a single T cell receptor beta chain. Its target is unknown. This CDR3 has 15 amino acids. Germline V gene lookup returns CDR1 SGHDN and CDR2 FVKESK. V was pared by 1 base and J by 4 bases, with 4 bases of the junction left unmatched. This entry comes from a study of CD8+CD57+ T cells in acquired aplastic anemia. Study-wide findings and caveats: About 27 shared CD8+ CDR3s appeared highly expressed within patients' immunodominant clones.

It was genomic DNA that served as the template for profiling TCR beta VDJ and CDR3. TCRdb analysed the reads with MiXCR anew, one entry per CDR3 protein. The table shows 200,000 or so distinct CDR3 sequences, with roughly 64% occurring only once. The clonotype was recovered from a human donor with severe aplastic anemia or a healthy control (not recorded which). This chain links TRBV14 with TRBJ2-7, with 10 positions matching TRBD1. Material for sequencing was sorted CD4+, CD8+, or CD8+CD57+ T cells (not recorded which) from PBMCs. The CDR3 spells CASSQGWTGGYEQYF. The CDR3 bases are TGTGCCAGCAGCCAAGGCTGGACAGGGGGATACGAGCAGTACTTC. Based on the CDR3 plus reference TRBV14 and TRBJ2-7, the full variable domain is EAGVTQFPSHSVIEKGQTVTLRCDPISGHDNLYWYRRVMGKEIKFLLHFVKESKQDESGMPNNRFLAERTGGTYSTLKVQPAELEDSGVYFCASSQGWTGGYEQYFGPGTRLTVT.